The table lists the clone carrying this TCR beta chain with many counts. What it recognizes is unknown. The data stem from a study of T-cell reconstitution after alpha-beta-depleted transplantation in children. The study, taken as a whole, reports: Expanded graft clones numbering several hundred reportedly gave rise to alpha-beta T cells about two months after transplant.

The library targeted TCRbeta and was prepared with unique molecular identifiers. TCRdb fed the PCR reads into MiXCR, producing one record per CDR3 protein. The sample shows 90,000 to 130,000 distinct CDR3 sequences, over 9% of them seen only once. V lost 1 base, J lost 2 bases, and 13 bases lay in between. Germline-derived CDR1 and CDR2 are SGHKS and YYEKEE (reference sequence). The CDR3 consists of 15 residues. V gene TRBV5-5 combines with J gene TRBJ2-7, with D maybe TRBD1 (5 bases). Specimen: PBMCs, collected before TCRalphabeta/CD19-depleted stem cell transplant. The clonotype comes from a boy between 2 and 10 years old with acute lymphoblastic leukemia, due to receive a stem cell transplant. CDR3 DNA: TGTGCCAGCAGCTTGTATAGGACACCGACCTACGAGCAGTACTTC. Its translation: CASSLYRTPTYEQYF.